This T cell receptor beta chain comes out of a study of shared clonotypes between healthy human individuals. The CDR3 sequence is 13 residues long. Germline CDR1 and CDR2: MNHEY and SMNVEV (reference sequence). Trimming shortened V by 5 bases and J by 3 bases, and 11 bases separated the two germline ends. This clone was counted once. Its antigen is unknown. The identical CDR3 is also encoded by other nucleotide sequences in the sample. Terminally differentiated effector memory CD45RA+ cells were excluded by CCR7 positive selection of CD45RO-negative cells. Whole-study findings and limits: Naive subsets typically showed greater estimated richness than memory subsets.

Researchers ran the assay at a deep level. Repertoires were generated with immunoSEQ multiplex PCR, while TCRdb's copy carries only in-frame clones and drops some. Among about 2.2 million clones listed, about 92% were seen once. The specimen sequenced was naive CD8+ T cells from PBMCs. The source of this sequence is a man aged 18 to 29 in good health. Some clones in this sample may be carry-over from other donors' samples. The rearrangement uses TRBV27 and TRBJ2-7, with D possibly being TRBD2 (6 bases). Here the CDR3 DNA reads TGTGCCAGCAGTCTCGGGAGCGGCTACGAGCAGTACTTC. Amino acids: CASSLGSGYEQYF.